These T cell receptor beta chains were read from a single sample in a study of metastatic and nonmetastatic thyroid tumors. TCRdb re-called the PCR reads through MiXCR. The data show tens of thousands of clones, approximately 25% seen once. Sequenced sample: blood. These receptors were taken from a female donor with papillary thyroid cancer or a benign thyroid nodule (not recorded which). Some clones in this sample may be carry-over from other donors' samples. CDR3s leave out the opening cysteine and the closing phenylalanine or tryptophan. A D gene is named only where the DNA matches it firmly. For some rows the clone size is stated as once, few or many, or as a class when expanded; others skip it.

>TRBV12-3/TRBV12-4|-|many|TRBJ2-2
ASRIPGTSNTGELF
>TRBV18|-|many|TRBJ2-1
ASSQGLNNEQF
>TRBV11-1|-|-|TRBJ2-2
ASRGGRGTGDLF
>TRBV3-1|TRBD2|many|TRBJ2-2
ASSLPSGGPGELF
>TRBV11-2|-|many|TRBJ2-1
ASSLDIGPSLNEQF
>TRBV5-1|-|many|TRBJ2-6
ASRGVAGANVLT
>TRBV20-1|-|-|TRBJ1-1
SAPEGGTEAF
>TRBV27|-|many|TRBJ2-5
ASSFSREETQY
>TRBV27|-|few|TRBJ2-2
ASSFWGNTGELF
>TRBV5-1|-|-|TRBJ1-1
ASSLGGVEKAF
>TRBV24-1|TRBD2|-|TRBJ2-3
ATSDFGLAGGNGESQY
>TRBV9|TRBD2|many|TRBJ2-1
ASSARLAGINEQF
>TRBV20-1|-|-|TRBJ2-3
CAVDYSTDTQY
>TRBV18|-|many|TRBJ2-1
ASSPSDGYNEQF
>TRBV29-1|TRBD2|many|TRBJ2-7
SVPSGGSSDTYEQY
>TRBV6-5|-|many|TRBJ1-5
ASSYSADNQPQH
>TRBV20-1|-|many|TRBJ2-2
SARDSNRRELF
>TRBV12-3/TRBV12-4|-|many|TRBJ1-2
ASSLVDQGYT
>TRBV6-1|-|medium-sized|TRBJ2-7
ASSERYLEY
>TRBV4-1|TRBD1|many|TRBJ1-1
ASRYAGTGGTEAF
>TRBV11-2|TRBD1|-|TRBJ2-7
ASSRHSDRGYEQY
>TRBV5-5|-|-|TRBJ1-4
ASSLVRVGTNEKLF
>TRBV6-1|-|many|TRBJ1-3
ATLPGSGNTIY
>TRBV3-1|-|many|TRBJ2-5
ASSQFMAAETQY
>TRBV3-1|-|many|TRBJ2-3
ASSHDISTDTQY
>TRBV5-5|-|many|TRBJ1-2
ASSEGFGYGYT
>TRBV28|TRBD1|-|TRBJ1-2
ASSFTPGGAGGYT
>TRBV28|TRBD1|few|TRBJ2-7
ASSRTGYEQY
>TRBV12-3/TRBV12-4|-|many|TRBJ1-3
ASSWGSGNTIY
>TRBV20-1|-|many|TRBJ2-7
SPQGGVTYEQY
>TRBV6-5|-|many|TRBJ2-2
ASSYLQINNGGELF
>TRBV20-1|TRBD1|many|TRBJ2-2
SAPGQGNTGELF
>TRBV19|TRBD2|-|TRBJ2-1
ASSSPPGLATNEQF
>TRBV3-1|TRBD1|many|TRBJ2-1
ASSPDRGLVNEQF
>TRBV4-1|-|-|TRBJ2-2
ASIQFGWPNSVELF
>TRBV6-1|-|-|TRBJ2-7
ASRPMVSGSYEQY
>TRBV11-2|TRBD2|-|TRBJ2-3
ASIFGLAGGPDTQY
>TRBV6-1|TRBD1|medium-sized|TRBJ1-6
ASSYQTGGNSPLH